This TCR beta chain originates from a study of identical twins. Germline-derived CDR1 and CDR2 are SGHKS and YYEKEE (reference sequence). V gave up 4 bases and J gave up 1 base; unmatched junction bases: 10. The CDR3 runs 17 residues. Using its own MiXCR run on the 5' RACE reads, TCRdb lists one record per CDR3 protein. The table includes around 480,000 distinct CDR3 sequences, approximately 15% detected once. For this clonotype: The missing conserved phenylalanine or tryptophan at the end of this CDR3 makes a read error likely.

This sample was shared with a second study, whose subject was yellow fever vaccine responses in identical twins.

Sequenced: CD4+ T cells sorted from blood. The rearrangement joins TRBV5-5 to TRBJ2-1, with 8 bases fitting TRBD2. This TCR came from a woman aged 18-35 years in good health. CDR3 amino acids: CASSPITSGLSYNEQFS. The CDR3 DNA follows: TGTGCCAGCAGCCCTATTACTAGCGGACTATCCTACAATGAGCAGTTCTCC.